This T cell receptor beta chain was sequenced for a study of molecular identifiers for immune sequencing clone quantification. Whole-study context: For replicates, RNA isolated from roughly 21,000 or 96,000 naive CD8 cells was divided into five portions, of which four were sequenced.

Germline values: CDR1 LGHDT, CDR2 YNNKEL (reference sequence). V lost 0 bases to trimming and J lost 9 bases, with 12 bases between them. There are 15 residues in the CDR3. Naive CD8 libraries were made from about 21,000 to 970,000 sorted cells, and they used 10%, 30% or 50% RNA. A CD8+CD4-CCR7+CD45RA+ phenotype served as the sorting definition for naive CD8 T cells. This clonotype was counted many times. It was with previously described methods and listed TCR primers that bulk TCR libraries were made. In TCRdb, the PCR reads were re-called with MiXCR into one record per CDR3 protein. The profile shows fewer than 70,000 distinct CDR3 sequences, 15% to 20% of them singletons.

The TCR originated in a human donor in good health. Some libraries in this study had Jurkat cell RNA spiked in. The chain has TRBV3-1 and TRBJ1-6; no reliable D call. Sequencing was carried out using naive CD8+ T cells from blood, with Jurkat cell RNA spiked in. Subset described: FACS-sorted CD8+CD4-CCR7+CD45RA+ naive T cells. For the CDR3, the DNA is TGTGCCAGCAGCCAAGAGTATCGGGGATTTTCACCCCTCCACTTT. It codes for CASSQEYRGFSPLHF.